This T cell receptor (beta chain) was sequenced for a study of T cells in Graves' hyperthyroidism and ophthalmopathy. This CDR3 spans 13 amino acids. The germline V and J ends were trimmed by 6 bases and 6 bases, with 15 bases remaining between them. CDR1 SEHNR and CDR2 FQNEAQ come from the germline V gene (reference sequence). There were TCR beta CDR3 regions amplified from RNA transcripts. HTBI primers were used for first-round RT-PCR of the TCR CDR3. TCRdb re-derived calls from the multiplex PCR reads in MiXCR, one entry per CDR3 protein. Altogether 300,000 to 450,000 distinct CDR3 sequences are present, under 15% being singletons, with the ten largest covering 32%.

The material sequenced was blood. The receptor was isolated from a woman in her thirties with Graves' hyperthyroidism. The rearrangement joins TRBV7-9 to TRBJ2-7; tentatively, D is TRBD1 or TRBD2 (5 bases each). This CDR3 is CASRGVGVGEQYF. The CDR3 nucleotides are TGTGCCAGCAGGGGCGTGGGGGTGGGCGAGCAGTACTTC.